This entry lists 23 T cell receptor beta chains sequenced from one sample in a study of human CD4 T cells and Enterobacteriaceae. Memory CD4+ T cells were sorted as all CD4+ cells except CD45RA+CCR7+CD95- naive cells, over 98% pure. Libraries were prepared by immunoSEQ multiplex PCR; TCRdb keeps only in-frame clonotypes and omits some of them. This sample yields some 30,000 clones, of which around 80% are seen a single time; over 1.5% belongs to the top ten. Sequenced material: memory CD4+ T cells from blood. Receptors were obtained from a human donor in good health.

V gene TRBV5-1 combines with J gene TRBJ2-3; no clear D. The CDR3 runs to 19 residues. Looked up from germline, CDR1 is SGHRS and CDR2 is YFSETQ. The germline V and J ends were trimmed by 4 bases and 1 base, with 25 bases remaining between them. This chain's CDR3 is CASSAGPTGGLWGTDTQYF. CDR3 DNA: TGCGCCAGCAGCGCCGGTCCTACGGGCGGCCTTTGGGGCACAGATACGCAGTATTTT.

This sequence joins TRBV9 and TRBJ2-7, with D possibly matching TRBD2 (6 bases). Germline V lookup: CDR1 SGDLS, CDR2 YYNGEE. Trimming pared 4 bases from V and 3 bases from J, leaving 20 bases between. The CDR3 contains 16 residues. This chain's CDR3 is CASSQVSSDRVYEQYF. As DNA, the CDR3 is TGTGCCAGCAGCCAAGTCTCTAGCGATCGGGTCTACGAGCAGTACTTC.

The V gene is TRBV11-2, the J gene TRBJ1-3; D is perhaps TRBD1 (5 bases). V lost 6 bases, J lost 4 bases, and 19 bases lay in between. Looked up from germline, CDR1 is SGHAT and CDR2 is FQNNGV. The CDR3 is 16 amino acids. CDR3 in amino acids: CASSSWGTGPGNTIYF. CDR3 nucleotide sequence: TGTGCCAGCAGTTCCTGGGGGACCGGGCCAGGAAACACCATATATTTT.

The chain combines TRBV18 with TRBJ1-5; TRBD1 matches at 9 bases. CDR1 KGHSH and CDR2 LQKENI come from the germline V gene. This CDR3 is built from 18 residues. V was clipped by 6 bases and J by 0 bases; unmatched bases: 12. CDR3 coding DNA: TGTGCCAGCTCTGACTCGGGACAGGGAGTTTATAGCAATCAGCCCCAGCATTTT. Its protein is CASSDSGQGVYSNQPQHF.

The rearrangement links TRBV5-1 to TRBJ2-3; D not resolved. Trimming cost V 0 bases and J 2 bases, with 7 bases left between them. The length of the CDR3 is 14 residues. CDR1 is SGHRS and CDR2 is YFSETQ in the germline V gene. As DNA, the CDR3 is TGCGCCAGCAGCTTGGGGCAGAACACAGATACGCAGTATTTT. This encodes CASSLGQNTDTQYF.

The chain recombines TRBV2 with TRBJ2-6; no clear D gene. The germline V gene encodes CDR1 SNHLY and CDR2 FYNNEI. Trimming stripped 4 bases from V and 0 bases from J, with 4 bases between. This CDR3 has 14 residues. As DNA, the CDR3 is TGTGCCAGCAGTGTAATCTCTGGGGCCAACGTCCTGACTTTC. As protein: CASSVISGANVLTF.

This clone has a handful of counts. CDR3 sequence: CASSSAVSGNTIYF. In DNA form, the CDR3 reads TGTGCCAGTAGTAGTGCAGTCTCTGGAAACACCATATATTTT. The V call is TRBV19, the J call TRBJ1-3; D is undetermined. CDR1 and CDR2 (germline): LNHDA, SQIVND (reference sequence). There are 14 residues in the CDR3. With 4 bases removed from V and 0 bases from J, the gap between germline ends came to 7 bases.

The rearrangement uses TRBV10-3 and TRBJ2-1, with 8 bases identical to TRBD2. Germline CDR1 is ENHRY and CDR2 is SYGVKD. V lost 6 bases to trimming and J lost 0 bases; unmatched junction nucleotides: 7. The CDR3 totals 16 residues. The CDR3 coding sequence is TGTGCCATCAGGGAAGCGAGCGGGAGCTCCTACAATGAGCAGTTCTTC. Protein: CAIREASGSSYNEQFF.

The J gene is TRBJ2-1, the V gene TRBV28; TRBD1 aligns across 9 bases. V shed 6 bases, J shed 2 bases, and the junction held 5 bases outside the gene matches. This CDR3 spans 15 amino acids. Germline values: CDR1 MDHEN, CDR2 SYDVKM. The CDR3 here is CASSPGTGPYNEQFF. CDR3 sequence (DNA): TGTGCCAGCAGCCCCGGGACAGGGCCCTACAATGAGCAGTTCTTC.

This clone was counted a few times. The V and J genes are TRBV4-1 and TRBJ1-4, with TRBD1 matching over 8 bases. V lost 1 base to trimming and J lost 7 bases; unmatched junction nucleotides: 11. The CDR3 consists of 17 residues. CDR1 is MGHRA, CDR2 YSYEKL, per germline. CDR3 coding DNA: TGCGCCAGCAGCCAAGGCCCGTCAGGGGGCGAAAGTGAAAAACTGTTTTTT. It codes for CASSQGPSGGESEKLFF.

This clone has just a few counts. The rearrangement uses TRBV2 and TRBJ2-3, with D perhaps TRBD2 (6 bases). The CDR3 covers 16 residues. V shed 5 bases and J shed 0 bases, with 15 bases lying between them. Germline values: CDR1 SNHLY, CDR2 FYNNEI. CDR3 in DNA: TGTGCCAGCAGTCCACTTGGTGGGGGGAGCACAGATACGCAGTATTTT. Translating it yields CASSPLGGGSTDTQYF.

This rearrangement joins TRBV18 to TRBJ1-2; 10 bases agree with TRBD1. V lost 3 bases and J lost 6; bases outside the gene matches: 7. This CDR3 comprises 15 residues. In germline, CDR1 is KGHSH, CDR2 LQKENI. CDR3 region: CASSPGPGQGNGYTF. The DNA of the CDR3 is TGTGCCAGCTCACCTGGTCCGGGACAGGGGAATGGCTACACCTTC.

V is TRBV9 and J is TRBJ2-2; D unclear. This CDR3 contains 12 residues. CDR1 is SGDLS, CDR2 YYNGEE, per germline. V lost 0 bases and J 7 bases, leaving 4 bases between the germline ends. The DNA for the CDR3 is TGTGCCAGCAGCGTAGGCGTCGGGGAGCTGTTTTTT. It encodes CASSVGVGELFF.

V and J are TRBV6-1 and TRBJ1-1; D unclear. This CDR3 has 15 amino acids. Trimming shortened V by 7 bases and J by 3 bases, and 18 bases separated the two germline ends. Germline CDR1 is MNHNS and CDR2 is SASEGT. CDR3 loop: CASTRSTGRDTEAFF. CDR3 DNA sequence: TGTGCCAGCACCAGAAGCACCGGGAGGGACACTGAAGCTTTCTTT.

The chain is built from TRBV2 and TRBJ2-7, with 10 nucleotides matching TRBD2. The junction had 16 bases not matched to a gene; V was cut back by 10 bases and J by 1 base. The CDR3 totals 17 residues. The V gene's germline CDR1 is SNHLY and CDR2 FYNNEI. Here the CDR3 reads CANQREGQNFESYEQYF. Here the CDR3 DNA reads TGTGCCAACCAGCGGGAGGGCCAGAACTTTGAGTCCTACGAGCAGTACTTC.

The chain combines TRBV5-1 with TRBJ2-1, with TRBD2 identical over 11 bases. Germline-derived CDR1 and CDR2 are SGHRS and YFSETQ. V lost 2 bases, J lost 5 bases, and 3 bases stayed unmatched. This CDR3 is built from 15 residues. The CDR3 nucleotides read TGCGCCAGCAGCTTTACTAGCGGGAGTGACAATGAGCAGTTCTTC. Protein: CASSFTSGSDNEQFF.

The chain joins TRBV5-1 to TRBJ1-2; 7 bases map to TRBD1. Germline assignment: CDR1 SGHRS and CDR2 YFSETQ. The CDR3 loop spans 14 amino acids. Trimming at V came to 3 bases and at J to 6 bases, leaving 8 bases not matched to a gene. Here the CDR3 DNA reads TGCGCCAGCAGCTATGGGACAGTTGAGAATGGCTACACCTTC. It translates to CASSYGTVENGYTF.

The chain employs TRBV2 and TRBJ1-2, with TRBD1 matching 9 bases. The junction had 3 bases not matched to a gene; V was cut back by 6 bases and J by 7 bases. The CDR3 sequence is 12 residues long. Germline V gene lookup returns CDR1 SNHLY and CDR2 FYNNEI. The CDR3 reads CASSGTGFGYTF. The CDR3 DNA reads as TGTGCCAGCAGCGGGACAGGGTTTGGCTACACCTTC.

The chain uses TRBV7-3 and TRBJ2-2; D is undetermined. V shed 3 bases and J shed 6 bases, with 14 bases lying between them. Per germline, CDR1 SGHTA and CDR2 FQGTGA. This CDR3 region has 15 residues. The CDR3 region has the DNA TGTGCCAGCAGCTTCCTGCCAGGAATCGCCGGGGAGCTGTTTTTT. It yields the protein CASSFLPGIAGELFF.

The rearrangement uses TRBV7-6 and TRBJ2-7, with D possibly matching TRBD1 (5 bases). This CDR3 is 14 amino acids long. Germline V CDR1 and CDR2: SGHVS, FNYEAQ. Trimming removed 2 bases from V and 6 bases from J, with 14 bases in between. The CDR3 region is CASSLSQGSLEQYF. The CDR3 nucleotides read TGTGCCAGCAGCTTATCGCAGGGTAGTCTCGAGCAGTACTTC.

The rearrangement uses TRBV13 and TRBJ2-1; no reliable D call. CDR1 and CDR2 (germline): PRHDT, FYEKMQ (reference sequence). This CDR3 is 12 amino acids long. The ends were cut back, 5 bases at V and 8 bases at J, with 10 bases in the middle. The CDR3, as DNA: TGTGCCAGCAGCCTTAGAGTCGATGAGCAGTTCTTC. Protein: CASSLRVDEQFF. The full variable domain, with the rest looked up from reference TRBV13 and TRBJ2-1, is AAGVIQSPRHLIKEKRETATLKCYPIPRHDTVYWYQQGPGQDPQFLISFYEKMQSDKGSIPDRFSAQQFSDYHSELNMSSLELGDSALYFCASSLRVDEQFFGPGTRLTVL.

This sequence joins TRBV28 and TRBJ2-2; no firm D call. CDR1 and CDR2 (germline): MDHEN, SYDVKM. CDR3 length equals 14 residues. The V end lost 5 bases, the J end lost 5 bases, and 12 bases lay between the germline ends. CDR3 in DNA: TGTGCCAGCAGTAACAGCGATAGGACCGGGGAGCTGTTTTTT. Residues: CASSNSDRTGELFF.

This clone occurred a few times. Here the CDR3 DNA reads TGTGCCTGGAGGACGACAGGATTTCGCACCGGGGAGCTGTTTTTT. Translating it yields CAWRTTGFRTGELFF. This chain uses TRBV30 with TRBJ2-2, with a possible D match to TRBD1 (6 bases). The length of the CDR3 is 15 residues. V lost 3 bases to trimming and J lost 4 bases, with 15 bases between them. Germline loops: CDR1 GTSNPN, CDR2 SVGIG (reference sequence).